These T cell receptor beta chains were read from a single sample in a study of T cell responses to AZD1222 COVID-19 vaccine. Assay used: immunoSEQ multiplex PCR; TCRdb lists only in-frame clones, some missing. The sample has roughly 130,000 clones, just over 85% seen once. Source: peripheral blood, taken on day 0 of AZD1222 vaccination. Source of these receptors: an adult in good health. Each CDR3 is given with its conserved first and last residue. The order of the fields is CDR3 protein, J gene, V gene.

CASSPGQGAPPGTQYF TRBJ2-5 TRBV27
CASSYSRDHYGYTF TRBJ1-2 TRBV6-5
CASSTLVDTQYF TRBJ2-3 TRBV18
CASSIRGSEPQHF TRBJ1-5 TRBV19
CASSPGLNQPQHF TRBJ1-5 TRBV18
CASSLSPSGSTDTQYF TRBJ2-3 TRBV27
CASSFGASGFTDTQYF TRBJ2-3 TRBV7-3
CSVETGTNYGYTF TRBJ1-2 TRBV29-1
CASRVGRSTDTQYF TRBJ2-3 TRBV6-5
CASSQEWGTGGVHEQFF TRBJ2-1 TRBV14
CASSLSGGKSPLHF TRBJ1-6 TRBV11-2
CASSHESGGGTEAFF TRBJ1-1 TRBV4-1
CASSPRDFTGELFF TRBJ2-2 TRBV5-5
CASIPPTGRAGDTQYF TRBJ2-3 TRBV2
CASSENPGSKYTEAFF TRBJ1-1 TRBV2
CASSPAPGRAEAFF TRBJ1-1 TRBV7-2
CASSNDSSYNSPLHF TRBJ1-6 TRBV19
CASSPEGGRTDTQYF TRBJ2-3 TRBV6-2/TRBV6-3
CASSLEAGRSYEQYF TRBJ2-7 TRBV5-5
CASSGGRLSTNEKLFF TRBJ1-4 TRBV5-1
CASARDRGEKLFF TRBJ1-4 TRBV6-5
CASRLAKNTGELFF TRBJ2-2 TRBV7-3
CASSQSPGTGGAQPQHF TRBJ1-5 TRBV4-1
CASSPGTAKSYEQYF TRBJ2-7 TRBV4-1
CASSLSVRGRSPGELFF TRBJ2-2 TRBV5-4
CASSASGSRTDTQYF TRBJ2-3 TRBV9
CASSAHPQAGLHNEQFF TRBJ2-1 TRBV7-9
CASSLLGLAGGSEQFF TRBJ2-1 TRBV28
CASSLMGLAGTLNTGELFF TRBJ2-2 TRBV28
CASSLGDSGNEQFF TRBJ2-1 TRBV5-1
CASSVATGGGSEAFF TRBJ1-1 TRBV25-1
CASSRVGATNEKLFF TRBJ1-4 TRBV9
CASSPLKDPTRRNIQYF TRBJ2-4 TRBV7-8
CASSLSLNTEAFF TRBJ1-1 TRBV7-7
CASRGGNRGEKLFF TRBJ1-4 TRBV6-5
CASSLRGNYNEQFF TRBJ2-1 TRBV27
CASTGRNYGYTF TRBJ1-2 TRBV28
CASSQVPTGQGYEQYF TRBJ2-7 TRBV4-1
CASSFGTSYNEQFF TRBJ2-1 TRBV7-6
CAWTLRGGGYTF TRBJ1-2 TRBV30
CASSLPRDRGNEQFF TRBJ2-1 TRBV7-3
CASTTVGNHEQYF TRBJ2-7 TRBV5-4
CASSLESRKGELFF TRBJ2-2 TRBV7-2
CAILTGTGVTGELFF TRBJ2-2 TRBV7-8
CASSQATRRDRITYEQYF TRBJ2-7 TRBV14
CASSRGTEENTEAFF TRBJ1-1 TRBV18
CASSSQPGGAGTGELFF TRBJ2-2 TRBV5-4
CAVPPLLAGLDTGELFF TRBJ2-2 TRBV2
CASSPQLAGVSNEQFF TRBJ2-1 TRBV9
CASSQESGNTIYF TRBJ1-3 TRBV3-1/TRBV3-2
CASSNLRDTQYF TRBJ2-3 TRBV6-5
CASSEGRRGTHGYTF TRBJ1-2 TRBV25-1
CASSWDTLSYTF TRBJ1-2 TRBV12-3/TRBV12-4
CASSYQDEQYF TRBJ2-7 TRBV6-6
CASSQIGTEAFF TRBJ1-1 TRBV3-1/TRBV3-2
CASSQSTGTRTYF TRBJ2-7 TRBV4-2
CASSLVMSFPNTEAFF TRBJ1-1 TRBV5-4
CASLSSGSDEQFF TRBJ2-1 TRBV5-6
CATSRGGLGVGEQFF TRBJ2-1 TRBV19